This TCR beta chain was retrieved from a study of blood T cell repertoires in COVID-19 (TCRdb year 2020). Context from the whole study: The collaborator samples originated in the United States, Italy and Spain and spanned the acute and convalescent phases of COVID-19. The material from the prospective study consisted of cDNA or gDNA derived from T cells, B-cell-depleted T cells, or PBMCs. The dataset comprised deeply sampled blood TCRbeta repertoires from subjects exposed to, actively infected with, or recovered from COVID-19. The repertoires were made available in a free public database intended to serve as a resource for research on the immune response to SARS-CoV-2. Samples came from the ongoing ImmuneRACE study (first 160 participants) plus 1,254 subjects from 6 global collaborators. The sample metadata nearly always contained a de-identified subject ID, COVID-19 status, age in years and sex. Where available, HLA class I and class II types were obtained from metadata supplied by the sample provider rather than from assay-based typing. Here is what the overall study found, with its caveats: The amount of clinical and demographic metadata varied by source and participant and was provided uncurated.

Whole blood was collected in K2EDTA tubes by collaborating institutions according to the institutions' own protocols. For TCRbeta analysis, collaborator samples were shipped as frozen whole blood, as isolated PBMCs, or as DNA extracted from either sample type. Remarks on this clone: This receptor's antigen is unknown. It has no much larger one-base neighbor in the sample; base qualities were not kept.

CDR1 and CDR2, looked up from the germline V gene, are SGHVS and FNYEAQ. The CDR3 has 15 amino acids, counting the end cysteine and phenylalanine. CDR3 DNA is the only sequence kept; it has 45 bases, read in frame from the first base. Trimming removed 0 bases from V and 6 bases from J; the gene matches leave 5 bases unexplained. TCRbeta CDR3 regions were amplified from genomic DNA by means of the immunoSEQ Assay, a bias-controlled multiplex PCR. The published analysis was carried out like this. The number of nucleated cells in each sample was estimated by amplification of reference gene primers within the assay. To quantify the absolute abundance of each unique TCRbeta CDR3 rearrangement, sequence reads were collapsed and filtered. For each sample, productive Simpson clonality was calculated as the square root of Simpson's diversity index over productive rearrangements. In TCRdb, the immuneACCESS table is reduced to in-frame sequences with V and J assigned. These tables do not hold every clone; where another copy was compared, an unresolved V gene accounts for under half, and the others remain unexplained. Clone size and the V and J calls come from that table; the DNA yielded D and trimming. The sample data list about 250,000 clones, and just under 85% of these were observed just once. The ten largest clonotypes hold roughly 9.8% of the sample.

The sequencing input was peripheral blood. The chain was built from TRBV7-6 and TRBJ1-5, with 7 bases matching TRBD1. The receptor was derived from a man older than 75 with acute or convalescent COVID-19. The CDR3 loop reads CASSLATGAGQPQHF. The nucleotide sequence reads as follows: TGTGCCAGCAGCTTAGCTACAGGGGCGGGTCAGCCCCAGCATTTT.